These T cell receptor beta chains were read from a single sample in a study of breast tumors, draining lymph nodes, adjacent tissues. TCRdb re-called the multiplex PCR reads through MiXCR, storing one row per CDR3 protein. The repertoire has about 110,000 distinct CDR3 sequences, 30% of them found once; the top ten carry approximately 5%. Sequencing input: axillary lymph node tissue. Source of these receptors: a female donor with breast cancer. Some clones in this sample may be carry-over from other donors' samples. Both conserved end residues are part of each CDR3. The order of the fields is J gene, clone size, V gene, D gene, CDR3 length, CDR3 DNA, CDR3 protein. D genes are given only for firm matches. For some rows the clone size is stated as once, few or many, or as a class when expanded; others skip it.

J: TRBJ1-5; size: many; V: TRBV2; D: -; length: 13; DNA: TGTGCCAGCAGTGAAGCCGGGCGGGGGCCCCAGCATTTT; CDR3: CASSEAGRGPQHF
J: TRBJ2-7; size: many; V: TRBV27; D: -; length: 15; DNA: TGTGCCAGCAGTACCTTCGTGACAGGAGGTTACGAGCAGTACTTC; CDR3: CASSTFVTGGYEQYF
J: TRBJ1-1; size: -; V: TRBV19; D: -; length: 14; DNA: TGTGCCAGTACCCGAAGACAGACGAACACTGAAGCTTTCTTT; CDR3: CASTRRQTNTEAFF
J: TRBJ1-6; size: -; V: TRBV6-7; D: -; length: 18; DNA: TGTGCCAGCAGTCCCAGAAGCGGGAGCGTCCTACAATTCTCACCCCTCCACTTT; CDR3: CASSPRSGSVLQFSPLHF
J: TRBJ2-3; size: -; V: TRBV7-2; D: -; length: 16; DNA: TGTGCCAGCAGCTTAGGGGGCAGGGTGTGGACAGATACGCAGTATTTT; CDR3: CASSLGGRVWTDTQYF
J: TRBJ2-3; size: many; V: TRBV12-3/TRBV12-4; D: -; length: 15; DNA: TGTGCCAGCAGCCCCGGTGGCGGTAGCCCAGATACGCAGTATTTT; CDR3: CASSPGGGSPDTQYF
J: TRBJ2-1; size: many; V: TRBV28; D: TRBD2; length: 15; DNA: TGTGCCAGCATCATGGGGGGGGAGGGGTACAATGAGCAGTTCTTC; CDR3: CASIMGGEGYNEQFF
J: TRBJ1-2; size: many; V: TRBV7-2; D: -; length: 16; DNA: TGTGCCAGCAGCCCCACGTTGAGGCAGACAACCTATGGCTACACCTTC; CDR3: CASSPTLRQTTYGYTF
J: TRBJ2-7; size: many; V: TRBV5-5; D: -; length: 18; DNA: TGTGCCAGCAGCTTGGAACGGGTCTTAACGGGTGAAGCCTACGAGCAGTACTTC; CDR3: CASSLERVLTGEAYEQYF
J: TRBJ1-5; size: many; V: TRBV5-1; D: TRBD1; length: 15; DNA: TGCGCCAGCAGCTGGCGGGGACAGGAGAATCAGCCCCAGCATTTT; CDR3: CASSWRGQENQPQHF
J: TRBJ1-1; size: few; V: TRBV7-2; D: -; length: 14; DNA: TGTGCCAGCAGCTTAGCAGCTTCGAACACTGAAGCTTTCTTT; CDR3: CASSLAASNTEAFF
J: TRBJ1-1; size: many; V: TRBV29-1; D: -; length: 11; DNA: TGCAGCGTTGGGGCCGTATCTGAAGCTTTCTTT; CDR3: CSVGAVSEAFF
J: TRBJ2-3; size: many; V: TRBV11-2; D: -; length: 15; DNA: TGTGCCAGCAGCTCATGGCAATCTAGCACAGATACGCAGTATTTT; CDR3: CASSSWQSSTDTQYF
J: TRBJ2-3; size: many; V: TRBV3-1; D: TRBD1; length: 16; DNA: TGTGCCAGCAGCCAAGAAGGGACAGGGTACACAGATACGCAGTATTTT; CDR3: CASSQEGTGYTDTQYF
J: TRBJ1-5; size: many; V: TRBV6-5; D: TRBD1; length: 11; DNA: TGTGCCAGGGAGGGGGCCCAGCCCCAGCATTTT; CDR3: CAREGAQPQHF
J: TRBJ1-2; size: many; V: TRBV6-4; D: -; length: 13; DNA: TGTGCCAGCAGTGGGGGGCCTACTTATGGCTACACCTTC; CDR3: CASSGGPTYGYTF
J: TRBJ1-2; size: -; V: TRBV7-2; D: -; length: 14; DNA: TGTGCCAGCAGCCCCGGGTACGTCCCCTATGGCTACACCTTC; CDR3: CASSPGYVPYGYTF
J: TRBJ2-7; size: many; V: TRBV20-1; D: TRBD1; length: 15; DNA: TGCAGTGCTAGCCCGGGACAGGGCAGATGGTACGAGCAGTACTTC; CDR3: CSASPGQGRWYEQYF
J: TRBJ2-3; size: many; V: TRBV5-1; D: -; length: 14; DNA: TGCGCCAGCAGCTCTGGAGGGGGCGCAGATACGCAGTATTTT; CDR3: CASSSGGGADTQYF
J: TRBJ2-5; size: -; V: TRBV9; D: -; length: 15; DNA: TGTGCCAGCAGCGCGACGGGGTACGCCCAAGACACCCAGTACTTC; CDR3: CASSATGYAQDTQYF
J: TRBJ1-1; size: -; V: TRBV19; D: -; length: 14; DNA: TGTGCCAGTAGTATAGATCTATCGGGGCTTGAAGCTTTCTTT; CDR3: CASSIDLSGLEAFF
J: TRBJ2-7; size: many; V: TRBV7-9; D: -; length: 16; DNA: TGTGCCAGCAGCTTAGGTGGTCCGGCGGGGTACTACGAGCAGTACTTC; CDR3: CASSLGGPAGYYEQYF
J: TRBJ1-5; size: -; V: TRBV28; D: -; length: 13; DNA: TGTGCCAGCAGTATCCGGGGATTTCAGCCCCAGCATTTT; CDR3: CASSIRGFQPQHF
J: TRBJ1-1; size: -; V: TRBV27; D: -; length: 16; DNA: TGTGCCAGCAGACAATATTGGGGGGGAACTTTTGATGAAGCTTTCTTT; CDR3: CASRQYWGGTFDEAFF
J: TRBJ1-2; size: many; V: TRBV4-2; D: TRBD1; length: 15; DNA: TGTGCCAGCAGCCAAGCCACAGGGGGATACTATGGCTACACCTTC; CDR3: CASSQATGGYYGYTF